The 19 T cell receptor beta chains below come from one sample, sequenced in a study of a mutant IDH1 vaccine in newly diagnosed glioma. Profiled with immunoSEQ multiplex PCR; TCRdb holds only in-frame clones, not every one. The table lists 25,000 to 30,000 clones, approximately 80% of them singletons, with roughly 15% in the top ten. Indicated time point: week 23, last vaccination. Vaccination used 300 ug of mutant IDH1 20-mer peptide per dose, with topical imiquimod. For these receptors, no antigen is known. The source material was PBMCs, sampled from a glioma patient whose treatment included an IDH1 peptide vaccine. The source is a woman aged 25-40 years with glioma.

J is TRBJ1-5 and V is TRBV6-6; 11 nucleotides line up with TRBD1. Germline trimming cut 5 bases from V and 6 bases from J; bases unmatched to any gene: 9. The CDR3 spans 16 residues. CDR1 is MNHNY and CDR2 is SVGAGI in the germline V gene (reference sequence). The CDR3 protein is CASSTADRGRFQPQHF. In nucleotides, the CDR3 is TGTGCCAGCAGTACGGCGGACAGGGGGCGGTTTCAGCCCCAGCATTTT.

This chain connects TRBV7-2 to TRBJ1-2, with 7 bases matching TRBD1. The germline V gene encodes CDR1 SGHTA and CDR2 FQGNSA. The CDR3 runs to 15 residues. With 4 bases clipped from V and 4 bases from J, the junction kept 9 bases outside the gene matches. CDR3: CASSSRGTAFYGYTF. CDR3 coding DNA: TGTGCCAGCAGCTCCAGAGGGACAGCTTTCTATGGCTACACCTTC.

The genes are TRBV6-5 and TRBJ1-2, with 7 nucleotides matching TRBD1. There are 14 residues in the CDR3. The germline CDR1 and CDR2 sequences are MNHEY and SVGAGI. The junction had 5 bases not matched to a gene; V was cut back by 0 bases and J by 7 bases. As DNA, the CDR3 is TGTGCCAGCAGTTACTCGACAGGGTCTGGTGGCTACACCTTC. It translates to CASSYSTGSGGYTF.

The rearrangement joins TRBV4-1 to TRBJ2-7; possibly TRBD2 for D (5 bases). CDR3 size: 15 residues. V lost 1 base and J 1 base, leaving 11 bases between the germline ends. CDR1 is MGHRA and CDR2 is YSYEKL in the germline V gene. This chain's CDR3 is CASSQGPGGSYEQYF. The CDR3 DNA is TGCGCCAGCAGCCAAGGTCCGGGCGGGTCCTACGAGCAGTACTTC.

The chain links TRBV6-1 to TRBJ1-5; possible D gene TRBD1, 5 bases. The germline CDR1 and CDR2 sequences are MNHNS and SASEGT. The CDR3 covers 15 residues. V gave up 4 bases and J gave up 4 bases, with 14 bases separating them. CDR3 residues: CASSGRDGWNQPQHF. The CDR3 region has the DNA TGTGCCAGCAGTGGCAGGGACGGGTGGAATCAGCCCCAGCATTTT.

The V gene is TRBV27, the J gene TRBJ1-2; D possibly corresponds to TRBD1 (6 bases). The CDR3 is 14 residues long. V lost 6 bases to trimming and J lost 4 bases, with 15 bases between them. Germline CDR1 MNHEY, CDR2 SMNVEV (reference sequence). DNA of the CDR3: TGTGCCAGCAGCCCGGGGCAGGGGAGCTATGGCTACACCTTC. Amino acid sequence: CASSPGQGSYGYTF.

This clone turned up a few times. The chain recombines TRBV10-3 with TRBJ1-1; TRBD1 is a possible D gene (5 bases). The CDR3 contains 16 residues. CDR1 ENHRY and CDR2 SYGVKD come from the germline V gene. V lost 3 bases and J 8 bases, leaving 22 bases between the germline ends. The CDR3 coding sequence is TGTGCCATCAGTGACTTAAGTAGGGGCAAGGGCCTCGAAGCTTTCTTT. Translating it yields CAISDLSRGKGLEAFF.

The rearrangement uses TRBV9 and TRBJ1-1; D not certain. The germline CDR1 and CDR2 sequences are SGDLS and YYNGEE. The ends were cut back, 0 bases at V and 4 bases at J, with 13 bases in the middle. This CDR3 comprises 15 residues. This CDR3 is CASSVEERRATEAFF. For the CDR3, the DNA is TGTGCCAGCAGCGTAGAGGAGAGGAGGGCCACTGAAGCTTTCTTT.

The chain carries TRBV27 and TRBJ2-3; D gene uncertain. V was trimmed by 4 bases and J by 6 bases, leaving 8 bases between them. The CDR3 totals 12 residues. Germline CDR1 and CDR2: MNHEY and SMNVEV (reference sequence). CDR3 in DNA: TGTGCCAGCAGTTACCCTGGGGATACGCAGTATTTT. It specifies CASSYPGDTQYF.

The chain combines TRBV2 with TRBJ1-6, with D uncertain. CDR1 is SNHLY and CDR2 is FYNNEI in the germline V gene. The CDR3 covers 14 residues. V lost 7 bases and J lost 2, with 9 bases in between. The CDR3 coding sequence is TGTGCCAGCAATGAGTACCCCTATAATTCACCCCTCCACTTT. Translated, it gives CASNEYPYNSPLHF.

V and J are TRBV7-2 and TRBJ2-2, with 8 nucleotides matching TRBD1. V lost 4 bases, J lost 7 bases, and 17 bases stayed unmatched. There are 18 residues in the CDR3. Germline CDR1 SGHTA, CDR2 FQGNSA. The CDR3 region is CASSSPRTGDRGGGELFF. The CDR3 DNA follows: TGTGCCAGCAGCTCCCCAAGGACAGGCGACAGGGGAGGCGGGGAGCTGTTTTTT.

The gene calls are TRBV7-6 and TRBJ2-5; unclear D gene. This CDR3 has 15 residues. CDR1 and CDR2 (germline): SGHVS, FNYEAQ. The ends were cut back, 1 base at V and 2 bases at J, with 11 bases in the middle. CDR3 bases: TGTGCCAGCAGCTTAGTCCATATCCAACAAGAGACCCAGTACTTC. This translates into CASSLVHIQQETQYF.

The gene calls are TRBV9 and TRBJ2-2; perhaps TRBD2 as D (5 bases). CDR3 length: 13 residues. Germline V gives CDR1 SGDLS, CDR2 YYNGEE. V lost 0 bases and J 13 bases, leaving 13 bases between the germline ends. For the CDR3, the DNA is TGTGCCAGCAGCGTAGTTCCGGGGAATTGGCTGTTTTTT. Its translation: CASSVVPGNWLFF. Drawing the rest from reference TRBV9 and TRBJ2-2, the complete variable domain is DSGVTQTPKHLITATGQRVTLRCSPRSGDLSVYWYQQSLDQGLQFLIQYYNGEERAKGNILERFSAQQFPDLHSELNLSSLELGDSALYFCASSVVPGNWLFFGEGSRLTVL.

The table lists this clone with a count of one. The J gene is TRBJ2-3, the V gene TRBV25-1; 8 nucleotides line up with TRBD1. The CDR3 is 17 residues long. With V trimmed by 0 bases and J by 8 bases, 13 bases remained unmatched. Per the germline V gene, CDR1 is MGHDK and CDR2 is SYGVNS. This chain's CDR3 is CASSEYGQGGLRGTQYF. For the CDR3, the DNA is TGTGCCAGCAGTGAATATGGACAGGGTGGACTAAGGGGTACGCAGTATTTT.

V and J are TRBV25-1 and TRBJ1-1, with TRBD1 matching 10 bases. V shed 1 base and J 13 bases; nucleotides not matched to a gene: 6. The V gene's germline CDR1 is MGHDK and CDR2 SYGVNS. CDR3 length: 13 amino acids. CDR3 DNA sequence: TGTGCCAGCAGTGAATTTGGGACAGGGGTTGGTTTCTTT. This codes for CASSEFGTGVGFF.

CDR3 DNA sequence: TGCGCCAGCAGCTGGACAGGGGAATCCTACAATGAGCAGTTCTTC. It is translated as CASSWTGESYNEQFF. V usage is TRBV5-1 and J usage is TRBJ2-1; the match to TRBD1 covers 9 bases. The CDR3 loop spans 15 amino acids. Germline values: CDR1 SGHRS, CDR2 YFSETQ. The trim removed 3 bases at V and 1 base at J, leaving 2 bases unmatched.

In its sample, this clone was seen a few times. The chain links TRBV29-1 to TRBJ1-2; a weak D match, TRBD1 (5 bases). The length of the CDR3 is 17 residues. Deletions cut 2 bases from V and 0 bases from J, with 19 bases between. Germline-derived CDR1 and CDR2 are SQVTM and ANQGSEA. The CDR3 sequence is CSVESSLGALTNYGYTF. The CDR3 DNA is TGCAGCGTTGAATCTTCCCTCGGGGCCCTTACTAACTATGGCTACACCTTC.

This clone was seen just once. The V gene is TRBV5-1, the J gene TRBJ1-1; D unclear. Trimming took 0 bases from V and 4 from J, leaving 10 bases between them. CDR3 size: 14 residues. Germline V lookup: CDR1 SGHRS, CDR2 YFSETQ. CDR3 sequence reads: CASSLAPGGTEAFF. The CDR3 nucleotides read TGCGCCAGCAGCTTGGCTCCGGGTGGCACTGAAGCTTTCTTT.

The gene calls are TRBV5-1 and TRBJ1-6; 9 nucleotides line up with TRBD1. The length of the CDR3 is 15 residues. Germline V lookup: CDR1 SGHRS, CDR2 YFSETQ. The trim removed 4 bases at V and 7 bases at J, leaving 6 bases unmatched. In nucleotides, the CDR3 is TGCGCCAGCAGCATAGGACAGGGGCCCAATTCACCCCTCCACTTT. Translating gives CASSIGQGPNSPLHF. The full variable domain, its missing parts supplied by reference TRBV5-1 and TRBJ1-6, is KAGVTQTPRYLIKTRGQQVTLSCSPISGHRSVSWYQQTPGQGLQFLFEYFSETQRNKGNFPGRFSGRQFSNSRSEMNVSTLELGDSALYLCASSIGQGPNSPLHFGNGTRLTVT.